A single sample is the source of the 18 T cell receptor beta chains below, sequenced in a study of human T cells and chemical hapten exposure. One entry per CDR3 protein, called by TCRdb with MiXCR from the RACE reads. The data hold some 82,000 distinct CDR3 sequences, with approximately 11% observed a single time. Time point specified: patch test 1, 2 weeks after DPC sensitization. As to treatment: therapeutic diphenylcyclopropenone sensitization with weekly scalp DPC. Source: whole blood, taken in connection with sensitization to the hapten diphenylcyclopropenone (DPC). These receptors all stem from a woman in her 50s with alopecia areata. Some clones in this sample may be carry-over from other donors' samples.

V and J are TRBV29-1 and TRBJ2-5; D is unresolved. Germline V CDR1 and CDR2: SQVTM, ANQGSEA. The V gene lost 2 bases and the J gene lost 10 bases, with 17 bases spanning the gap. The CDR3 consists of 13 residues. The CDR3 sequence is CSVESPYNLIQYF. The CDR3 DNA reads as TGCAGCGTTGAATCTCCTTATAACCTAATCCAGTACTTC.

Ten or more counts support this clonotype. The rearrangement links TRBV7-9 to TRBJ2-5, with 12 bases matching TRBD2. The CDR3 runs to 15 residues. V lost 5 bases and J lost 4; bases outside the gene matches: 5. Germline V gene lookup returns CDR1 SEHNR and CDR2 FQNEAQ (reference sequence). The CDR3 nucleotides are TGTGCCAGCAGCCCTAGCGGGGGGGTCGGAGAGACCCAGTACTTC. It is translated as CASSPSGGVGETQYF.

The rearrangement joins TRBV18 to TRBJ2-3; a weak D match, TRBD1 (6 bases). V shed 6 bases and J shed 2 bases, with 15 bases lying between them. The CDR3 has 15 residues. Germline CDR1 is KGHSH and CDR2 is LQKENI. CDR3 nucleotides: TGTGCCAGCTCCCCCCGGACAGATAACACAGATACGCAGTATTTT. Amino acid sequence: CASSPRTDNTDTQYF.

The chain has TRBV28 and TRBJ1-4, with 8 bases that match TRBD1. J was trimmed by 3 bases and V by 6 bases; bases with no gene match: 6. The CDR3 is 15 amino acids. CDR1 is MDHEN, CDR2 SYDVKM, per germline. CDR3 sequence: CASSRPGQANEKLFF. CDR3 bases: TGTGCCAGCAGCCGTCCGGGACAGGCTAATGAAAAACTGTTTTTT.

The table lists this clonotype with a few counts. The rearrangement joins TRBV29-1 to TRBJ2-7, with 7 bases identical to TRBD1. With V trimmed by 6 bases and J by 7 bases, 9 bases remained unmatched. Per germline, CDR1 SQVTM and CDR2 ANQGSEA. This CDR3 spans 12 amino acids. The CDR3 spells CSVETGIREQYF. The DNA of the CDR3 is TGCAGCGTCGAGACAGGGATTAGGGAGCAGTACTTC.

This clonotype was counted a few times. V usage is TRBV12-3 or TRBV12-4 and J usage is TRBJ1-1, with 9 bases aligning to TRBD1. This CDR3 comprises 18 residues. The junction had 14 bases not matched to a gene; V was cut back by 6 bases and J by 0 bases. CDR3: CASSPGTGTIVLNTEAFF. The CDR3 coding sequence is TGTGCCAGCAGCCCCGGGACAGGGACTATTGTGCTGAACACTGAAGCTTTCTTT.

The CDR3 protein is CASSSGHFSYNSPLHF. The CDR3 DNA reads TGTGCCAGCAGCTCGGGACACTTCTCCTATAATTCACCCCTCCACTTT. V usage is TRBV5-5 and J usage is TRBJ1-6; D may be TRBD1 (6 bases). Germline values: CDR1 SGHKS, CDR2 YYEKEE (reference sequence). V was trimmed by 3 bases and J by 0 bases, leaving 10 bases between them. The CDR3 consists of 16 residues.

This clonotype has ten or more counts. The rearrangement uses TRBV9 and TRBJ1-2, with D unresolved. Trimming shortened V by 0 bases and J by 9 bases, and 9 bases separated the two germline ends. The CDR3 length is 12 residues. Germline values: CDR1 SGDLS, CDR2 YYNGEE. The CDR3 is CASSVVPGSYTF. The DNA of the CDR3 is TGTGCCAGCAGCGTAGTGCCGGGAAGCTACACCTTC. Filled out from reference TRBV9 and TRBJ1-2, the complete variable domain reads DSGVTQTPKHLITATGQRVTLRCSPRSGDLSVYWYQQSLDQGLQFLIQYYNGEERAKGNILERFSAQQFPDLHSELNLSSLELGDSALYFCASSVVPGSYTFGSGTRLTVV.

This clonotype was seen a handful of times. This chain joins TRBV9 and TRBJ2-3; D assignment may be TRBD1 or TRBD2 (5 bases each). There are 13 residues in the CDR3. Germline assignment: CDR1 SGDLS and CDR2 YYNGEE. V lost 0 bases, J lost 10 bases, and 12 bases lay in between. In DNA, the CDR3 is TGTGCCAGCAGCGTAGGGATGAGGGACGCGCAGTATTTT. Residues: CASSVGMRDAQYF.

In this sample, this clonotype turned up many times. The J gene is TRBJ2-5, the V gene TRBV12-3 or TRBV12-4, with unresolved D. V lost 2 bases, J lost 2 bases, and 15 bases lay in between. The CDR3 runs 16 residues. The CDR3 protein is CASSLISDAEQETQYF. In DNA form, the CDR3 reads TGTGCCAGCAGTTTAATCTCTGACGCTGAGCAAGAGACCCAGTACTTC.

This chain connects TRBV5-5 to TRBJ1-1; unclear D gene. The CDR3 has 14 residues. V gave up 4 bases and J gave up 1 base, with 11 bases separating them. CDR1 SGHKS and CDR2 YYEKEE come from the germline V gene (reference sequence). As DNA, the CDR3 is TGTGCCAGCAGCGCCCTTGGGAAGAACACTGAAGCTTTCTTT. The encoded protein is CASSALGKNTEAFF.

The chain links TRBV29-1 to TRBJ2-7, with D possibly TRBD1 on 5 matching bases. The ends were cut back, 1 base at V and 2 bases at J, with 12 bases in the middle. The CDR3 has 14 residues. Germline V gene sequence: CDR1 SQVTM, CDR2 ANQGSEA. The CDR3 nucleotides are TGCAGCGTTGAAGGGGGCCCGTGGCCCTACGAGCAGTACTTC. Residues: CSVEGGPWPYEQYF.

This clonotype has ten or more counts. V is TRBV3-1 and J is TRBJ2-7, with D unresolved. The ends were cut back, 5 bases at V and 0 bases at J, with 14 bases in the middle. Germline CDR1 LGHDT, CDR2 YNNKEL (reference sequence). The CDR3 has 15 amino acids. This CDR3 reads CASSALGGSSYEQYF. CDR3 in DNA: TGTGCCAGCAGCGCCTTGGGCGGAAGCTCCTACGAGCAGTACTTC.

At least ten counts were recorded for this clonotype. The J gene is TRBJ1-2, the V gene TRBV30; a possible D gene is TRBD1 (6 bases). The CDR3 has 14 amino acids. V was clipped by 1 base and J by 7 bases, with 16 bases between them. Germline lookup yields CDR1 GTSNPN and CDR2 SVGIG (reference sequence). The CDR3 DNA is TGTGCCTGGAGTGGGGGGCTGATCGCAAGTGGCTACACCTTC. Translating it yields CAWSGGLIASGYTF.

The chain is built from TRBV5-1 and TRBJ2-5; tentatively, D is TRBD1 (5 bases). Germline loops: CDR1 SGHRS, CDR2 YFSETQ. The CDR3 extends over 15 amino acids. V shed 0 bases and J shed 7 bases, with 16 bases lying between them. The CDR3 region is CASSLEPGNHGTQYF. The CDR3 DNA is TGCGCCAGCAGCTTGGAACCAGGGAATCACGGGACCCAGTACTTC.

The V and J genes are TRBV28 and TRBJ1-1; 8 positions agree with TRBD1. V lost 4 bases, J lost 6 bases, and 4 bases stayed unmatched. CDR3 size: 13 residues. CDR1 is MDHEN and CDR2 is SYDVKM in the germline V gene. The CDR3 nucleotides are TGTGCCAGCAGTTATCAGGGGGCCGCTGAAGCTTTCTTT. Residues: CASSYQGAAEAFF.

The chain has TRBV11-2 and TRBJ2-5; possible D gene TRBD2, 6 bases. In germline, CDR1 is SGHAT, CDR2 FQNNGV. The CDR3 contains 16 residues. The V gene lost 5 bases and the J gene lost 4 bases, with 20 bases spanning the gap. The CDR3 reads CASSPRGPSAAETQYF. The CDR3 DNA reads as TGTGCCAGCAGCCCCCGAGGACCTAGCGCAGCAGAGACCCAGTACTTC.

This clonotype showed up many times. The rearrangement uses TRBV7-9 and TRBJ2-7; tentative D call: TRBD1 (5 bases). Germline V gives CDR1 SEHNR, CDR2 FQNEAQ (reference sequence). The CDR3 covers 15 residues. V gave up 5 bases and J gave up 3 bases, with 17 bases separating them. The CDR3 coding sequence is TGTGCCAGCAGCGTAACAGGAACCCGGAGCTACGAGCAGTACTTC. Translation: CASSVTGTRSYEQYF. The whole variable domain, remainder taken from reference TRBV7-9 and TRBJ2-7, is DTGVSQNPRHKITKRGQNVTFRCDPISEHNRLYWYRQTLGQGPEFLTYFQNEAQLEKSRLLSDRFSAERPKGSFSTLEIQRTEQGDSAMYLCASSVTGTRSYEQYFGPGTRLTVT.